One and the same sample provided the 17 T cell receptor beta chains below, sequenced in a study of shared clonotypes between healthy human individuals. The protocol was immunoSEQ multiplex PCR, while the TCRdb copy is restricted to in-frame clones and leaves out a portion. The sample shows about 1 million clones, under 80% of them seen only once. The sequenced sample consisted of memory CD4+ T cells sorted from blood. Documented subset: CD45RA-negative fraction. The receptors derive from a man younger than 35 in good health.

CDR3 in amino acids: CASSQDGGSGGADTQYF. CDR3 nucleotide sequence: TGCGCCAGCAGCCAAGATGGGGGTAGCGGGGGAGCAGATACGCAGTATTTT. This sequence joins TRBV4-1 and TRBJ2-3; the match to TRBD2 covers 9 bases. The CDR3 sequence is 17 residues long. Trimming cost V 0 bases and J 4 bases; bases outside gene matches: 8. Germline-derived CDR1 and CDR2 are MGHRA and YSYEKL.

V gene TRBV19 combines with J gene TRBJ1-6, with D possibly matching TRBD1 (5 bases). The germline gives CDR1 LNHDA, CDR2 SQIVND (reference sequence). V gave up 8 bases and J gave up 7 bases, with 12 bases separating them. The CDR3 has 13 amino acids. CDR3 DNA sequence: TGTGCCAGTTCAGACAGTCTAAATTCACCCCTCCACTTT. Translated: CASSDSLNSPLHF.

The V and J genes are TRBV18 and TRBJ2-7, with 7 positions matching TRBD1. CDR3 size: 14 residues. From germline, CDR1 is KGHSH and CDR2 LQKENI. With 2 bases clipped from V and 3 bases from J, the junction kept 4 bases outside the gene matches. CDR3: CASSPGQEDYEQYF. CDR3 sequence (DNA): TGTGCCAGCTCACCAGGACAGGAAGACTACGAGCAGTACTTC.

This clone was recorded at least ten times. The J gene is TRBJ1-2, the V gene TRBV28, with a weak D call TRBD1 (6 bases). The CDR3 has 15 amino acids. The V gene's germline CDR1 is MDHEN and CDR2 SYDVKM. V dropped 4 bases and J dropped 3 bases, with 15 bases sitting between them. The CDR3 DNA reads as TGTGCCAGCAGTTCTGGAAGAGGGGGGGACTATGGCTACACCTTC. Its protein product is CASSSGRGGDYGYTF.

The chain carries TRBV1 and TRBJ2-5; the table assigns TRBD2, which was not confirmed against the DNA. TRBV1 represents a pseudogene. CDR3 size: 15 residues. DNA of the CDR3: TGCACCAGCAGCCCCGGACTAGCGGTACAAGAGACCCAGTACTTC. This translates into CTSSPGLAVQETQYF.

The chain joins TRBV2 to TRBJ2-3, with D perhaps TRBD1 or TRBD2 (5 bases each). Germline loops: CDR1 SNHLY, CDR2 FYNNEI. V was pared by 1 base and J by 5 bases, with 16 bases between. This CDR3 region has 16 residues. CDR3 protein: CASSEVRLGDEDTQYF. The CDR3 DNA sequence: TGTGCCAGCAGTGAAGTACGGCTAGGGGACGAAGATACGCAGTATTTT.

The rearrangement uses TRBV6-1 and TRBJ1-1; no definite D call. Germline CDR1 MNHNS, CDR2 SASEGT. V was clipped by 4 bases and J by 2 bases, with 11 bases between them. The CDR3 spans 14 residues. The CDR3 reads CASSVIGVNTEAFF. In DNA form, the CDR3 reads TGTGCCAGCAGTGTAATCGGGGTAAACACTGAAGCTTTCTTT.

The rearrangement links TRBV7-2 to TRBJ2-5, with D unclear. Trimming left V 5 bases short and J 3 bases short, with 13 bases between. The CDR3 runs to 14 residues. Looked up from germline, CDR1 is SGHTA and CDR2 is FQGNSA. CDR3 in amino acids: CASSPNSAKETQYF. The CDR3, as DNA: TGTGCCAGCAGCCCGAACAGCGCCAAAGAGACCCAGTACTTC.

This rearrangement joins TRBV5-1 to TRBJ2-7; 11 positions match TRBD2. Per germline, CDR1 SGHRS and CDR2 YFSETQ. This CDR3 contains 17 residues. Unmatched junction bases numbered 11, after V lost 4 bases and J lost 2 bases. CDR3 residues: CASSLGTSGSPTYEQYF. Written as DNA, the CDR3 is TGCGCCAGCAGCCTAGGGACTAGCGGCAGCCCCACCTACGAGCAGTACTTC.

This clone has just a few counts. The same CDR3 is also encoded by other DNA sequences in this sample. The CDR3 sequence: CAWSVNREAFF. Here the CDR3 DNA reads TGTGCCTGGAGTGTGAACAGAGAAGCTTTCTTT. The genes are TRBV30 and TRBJ1-1; D unresolved. This CDR3 has 11 residues. Germline V lookup: CDR1 GTSNPN, CDR2 SVGIG (reference sequence). Trimming pared 0 bases from V and 8 bases from J, leaving 7 bases between.

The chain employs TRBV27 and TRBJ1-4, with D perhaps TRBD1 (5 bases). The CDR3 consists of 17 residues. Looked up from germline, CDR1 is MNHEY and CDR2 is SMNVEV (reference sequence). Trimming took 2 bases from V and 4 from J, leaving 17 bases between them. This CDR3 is CASSLMGGRTDNEKLFF. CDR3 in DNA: TGTGCCAGCAGTTTAATGGGGGGGAGGACGGATAATGAAAAACTGTTTTTT.

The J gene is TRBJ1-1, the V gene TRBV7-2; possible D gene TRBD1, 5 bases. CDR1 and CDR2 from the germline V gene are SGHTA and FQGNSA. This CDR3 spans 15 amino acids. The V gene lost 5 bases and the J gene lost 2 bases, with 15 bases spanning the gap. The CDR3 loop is CASSPYGGRNTEAFF. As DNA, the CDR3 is TGTGCCAGCAGCCCCTACGGGGGTAGAAACACTGAAGCTTTCTTT.

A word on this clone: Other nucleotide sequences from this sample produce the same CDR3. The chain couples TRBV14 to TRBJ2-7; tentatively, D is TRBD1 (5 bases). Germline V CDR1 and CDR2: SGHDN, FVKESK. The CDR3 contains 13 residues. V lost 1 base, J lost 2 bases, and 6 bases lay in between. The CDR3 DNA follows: TGTGCCAGCAGCCAAGCAGGGACCTACGAGCAGTACTTC. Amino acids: CASSQAGTYEQYF. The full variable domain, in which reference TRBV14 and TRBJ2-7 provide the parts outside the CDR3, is EAGVTQFPSHSVIEKGQTVTLRCDPISGHDNLYWYRRVMGKEIKFLLHFVKESKQDESGMPNNRFLAERTGGTYSTLKVQPAELEDSGVYFCASSQAGTYEQYFGPGTRLTVT.

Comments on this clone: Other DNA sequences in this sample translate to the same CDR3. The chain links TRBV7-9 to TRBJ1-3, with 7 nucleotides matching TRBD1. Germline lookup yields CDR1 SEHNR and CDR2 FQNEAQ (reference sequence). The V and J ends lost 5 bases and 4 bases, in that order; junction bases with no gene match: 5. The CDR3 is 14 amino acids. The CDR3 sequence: CASSPRGGGNTIYF. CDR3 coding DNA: TGTGCCAGCAGCCCACGAGGGGGCGGAAACACCATATATTTT.

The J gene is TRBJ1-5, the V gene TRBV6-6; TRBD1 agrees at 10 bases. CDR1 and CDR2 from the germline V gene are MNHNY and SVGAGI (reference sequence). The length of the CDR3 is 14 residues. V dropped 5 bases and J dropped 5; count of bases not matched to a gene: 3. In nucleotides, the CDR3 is TGTGCCAGCAGTGCGACAGGGGGCTATCAGCCCCAGCATTTT. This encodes CASSATGGYQPQHF.

The chain's CDR3 is CASSPRGQADEQYF. CDR3 in DNA: TGTGCCAGCTCACCCAGGGGGCAGGCGGACGAGCAGTACTTC. The gene calls are TRBV18 and TRBJ2-7, with 8 bases aligning to TRBD1. Unmatched junction bases numbered 6, after V lost 3 bases and J lost 5 bases. The CDR3 sequence is 14 residues long. Germline V CDR1 and CDR2: KGHSH, LQKENI.

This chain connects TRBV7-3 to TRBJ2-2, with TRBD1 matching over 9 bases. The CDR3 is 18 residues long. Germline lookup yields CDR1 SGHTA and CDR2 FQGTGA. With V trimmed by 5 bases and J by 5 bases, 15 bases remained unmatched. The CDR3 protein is CASSTQPGTGIGTGELFF. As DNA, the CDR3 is TGTGCCAGCAGCACACAGCCAGGGACAGGGATCGGAACCGGGGAGCTGTTTTTT. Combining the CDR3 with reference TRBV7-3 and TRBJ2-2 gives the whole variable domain GAGVSQTPSNKVTEKGKYVELRCDPISGHTALYWYRQSLGQGPEFLIYFQGTGAADDSGLPNDRFFAVRPEGSVSTLKIQRTERGDSAVYLCASSTQPGTGIGTGELFFGEGSRLTVL.